This T cell receptor beta chain was captured in a study of blood T cell repertoires in COVID-19. As handled by the study authors: Using reference gene primer amplification, nucleated cell counts were estimated. The data were produced by immunoSEQ multiplex PCR, yet TCRdb's version contains in-frame clones alone and is incomplete. V, J and clone size are taken as reported in that table, and D and trimming were inferred from the DNA itself. The sample lists 190,000 or so clones, 80% to 90% occurring once. The CDR3 is made up of 12 amino acids. V lost 4 bases and J 4 bases, leaving 9 bases between the germline ends. Germline CDR1 SGHDT, CDR2 YYEEEE.

Sequences were obtained from peripheral blood. V gene TRBV5-6 combines with J gene TRBJ2-7; D remains ambiguous. The TCR originated in a man aged 35 to 55 with active or convalescent COVID-19. The CDR3 here is CASSNQEYEQYF. The CDR3 bases are TGTGCCAGCAGCAACCAGGAATACGAGCAGTACTTC.